This T cell receptor beta chain was sequenced during a study of shared clonotypes between healthy human individuals. Across the study: Each donor's CD8 memory used one plate, CD8 naive two, each CD4 subset three. The study, taken as a whole, reports: The sharing of 4.5% to 5% of naive CD4 clonotypes was seen across a few donors.

Deletions cut 4 bases from V and 0 bases from J, with 19 bases between. The germline V gene has CDR1 SGHAT and CDR2 FQNNGV. The CDR3 runs 18 residues. This clone was picked up one time. No antigen is known for it. Only in-frame clones appear in the TCRdb table, and some are missing; sequencing was by immunoSEQ multiplex PCR. The sample carries about 1,500,000 clones, about 96% recorded once. The sequencing sample was made of naive CD4+ T cells sorted from blood. The subset was: CD45RA+ positively selected. The origin of this receptor is a man aged 25 to 40 in good health. V and J are TRBV11-2 and TRBJ2-1; D possibly corresponds to TRBD1 (6 bases). The DNA for the CDR3 is TGTGCCAGCAGCTCTTTTAGGGGACACCTGAGCTCCTACAATGAGCAGTTCTTC. Translating gives CASSSFRGHLSSYNEQFF.